The text below deals with one TCR beta chain. The antigen remains unidentified. CDR3 length: 14 amino acids. Germline V lookup: CDR1 ENHRY, CDR2 SYGVKD. The ends were cut back, 2 bases at V and 5 bases at J, with 12 bases in the middle. The data originate from a study of blood T cells in healthy people across ages. The study, taken as a whole, reports: Expanded clonotype changes were possibly confounded by unknown donor CMV status. A strong correlation between TCR beta diversity and naive T cell percentage was seen.

Healthy individuals of Caucasian origin from Russia, aged 6 to 90, served as donors. A second PCR of roughly 7 to 11 cycles used a sample-barcoded 5' primer and a J-beta primer mix. In TCRdb, the 5' RACE reads were re-called with MiXCR into one record per CDR3 protein. The sample lists some 780,000 distinct CDR3 sequences; around 50% were seen once. The chain joins TRBV10-3 to TRBJ2-5; D is perhaps TRBD2 (6 bases). The sequence derives from a man aged 35 to 55 in good health. The sequenced sample consisted of blood. The CDR3 spells CAISEELGGETQYF. CDR3 DNA sequence: TGTGCCATCAGTGAGGAACTAGGAGGGGAGACCCAGTACTTC.